What follows describes a single TCR beta chain. No antigen is known for it. Germline lookup yields CDR1 SGHNT and CDR2 YENEEA. This CDR3 spans 15 amino acids. The germline V and J ends were trimmed by 6 bases and 10 bases, with 21 bases remaining between them. The sample comes from a study of cytomegalovirus exposure and HLA in healthy donors. Study-wide results and caveats: For cytomegalovirus status, the classifier reportedly gave diagnoses with high specificity and sensitivity. Overall, approximately 150 TCR beta chains were annotated as cytomegalovirus-associated. It was confirmed in vitro that three of the CMV-associated chains were specific for CMV antigens. A later analysis found first-cohort TCR clusters tended to co-occur in the 90 to 150 validation repertoires.

Using immunoSEQ multiplex PCR, the repertoire was profiled, and TCRdb retains in-frame clones only, with some absent. This table has over 60,000 clones, roughly 95% appearing once. The specimen was PBMCs. The receptor was derived from a young woman in good health and CMV-seropositive. The chain uses TRBV11-3 and TRBJ2-2; D is perhaps TRBD1 (6 bases). As DNA, the CDR3 is TGTGCCAGCAGTACCGGACAGTCCCTGGGGGAGGAGCTGTTTTTT. Its protein product is CASSTGQSLGEELFF.